The sequence of this TCR beta chain was determined in a study of early T cells in non-severe SARS-CoV-2 infection. Study-wide background: The study sequenced bulk RNA from unsorted whole blood, with chains unpaired.

Individually, cDNA molecules had unique molecular identifiers attached to them. TCRdb independently ran MiXCR on the 5' RACE reads; one entry per CDR3 protein. The sample consists of tens of thousands of distinct CDR3 sequences, around 15% of them appearing once. About this clonotype: Its target is unknown.

The length of the CDR3 is 11 residues. The V end was cut by 6 bases, the J end by 6 bases, with 6 bases between. Study observations and caveats: Matching results from VDJdb favored anti-spike CD8 responses, leaving private and CD4 specificities undetected.

This sequence originates from an adult who was a healthcare worker with PCR-confirmed SARS-CoV-2 infection or an uninfected control (not recorded which). The chain uses TRBV12-3 or TRBV12-4 and TRBJ2-1; D is ambiguous. Sequencing used whole blood. The DNA of the CDR3 is TGTGCCAGCAGAACCATCAATGAGCAGTTCTTC. This encodes CASRTINEQFF.